A selection of T cell receptor beta chains follows, all from one sample in a study of identical twins. TCRdb reanalysed the 5' RACE reads using MiXCR and keeps one entry per CDR3 protein. This repertoire shows approximately 700,000 distinct CDR3 sequences, about 20% found once; its top ten account for less than 15%. The data were also submitted as part of a second study, on T cells expressing NK-cell markers.

The sequencing sample was made of PBMCs. The receptors were sampled from a young woman in good health. CDR3s include the opening cysteine and the closing phenylalanine or tryptophan. D genes are given only for firm matches. The size entry is marked missing in some rows and otherwise reads once, few, many or a size class.

D	V	J	size	CDR3	DNA
TRBD1	TRBV18	TRBJ2-7	NA	CASSPGQGGSAEQYF	TGTGCCAGCTCACCTGGACAGGGAGGTTCAGCGGAGCAGTACTTC
NA	TRBV28	TRBJ2-7	NA	CASSQTGGRYEQYF	TGTGCCAGCAGCCAAACGGGTGGGCGGTACGAGCAGTACTTC
TRBD2	TRBV27	TRBJ2-1	NA	CASSWSSGRGEQFF	TGTGCCAGCAGTTGGTCTAGCGGGAGGGGTGAGCAGTTCTTC
TRBD2	TRBV5-1	TRBJ2-1	NA	CASSWGLAGDEQFF	TGCGCCAGCAGCTGGGGACTAGCGGGGGATGAGCAGTTCTTC
NA	TRBV20-1	TRBJ2-7	few	CSARGTISYEQYF	TGCAGTGCTAGAGGGACAATCTCCTACGAGCAGTACTTC
NA	TRBV10-3	TRBJ2-2	NA	CAIRGVSVTGELFF	TGTGCCATCAGGGGTGTTTCGGTCACCGGGGAGCTGTTTTTT
NA	TRBV5-6	TRBJ1-2	NA	CASSLGGPANYGYTF	TGTGCCAGCAGCTTGGGAGGGCCCGCTAACTATGGCTACACCTTC
NA	TRBV5-1	TRBJ1-2	few	CASSFNANYGYTF	TGCGCCAGCAGCTTCAACGCTAACTATGGCTACACCTTC
NA	TRBV4-2	TRBJ1-4	NA	CASSQDGSHREGLFF	TGTGCCAGCAGCCAAGATGGGAGCCACAGGGAAGGACTGTTTTTT
NA	TRBV12-3/TRBV12-4	TRBJ2-2	NA	CASSFQGPGELFF	TGTGCCAGCAGTTTCCAGGGACCCGGGGAGCTGTTTTTT
TRBD1	TRBV5-6	TRBJ2-1	few	CASSLGDRTTYNEQFF	TGTGCCAGCAGCTTAGGGGACAGAACCACCTACAATGAGCAGTTCTTC
TRBD2	TRBV10-3	TRBJ2-3	NA	CAISAQRGDGDTQYF	TGTGCCATCAGTGCCCAGCGGGGCGACGGGGATACGCAGTATTTT
NA	TRBV3-1	TRBJ2-2	NA	CASSRLQGRRATGELFF	TGTGCCAGCAGCCGTCTACAAGGACGCCGAGCGACCGGGGAGCTGTTTTTT
NA	TRBV15	TRBJ2-7	NA	CATSRDPAGSVGQYF	TGTGCCACCAGCAGAGATCCGGCAGGATCCGTTGGGCAGTACTTC
NA	TRBV7-9	TRBJ2-7	NA	CASNPGFYF	TGTGCCAGCAACCCGGGGTTTTACTTC
NA	TRBV4-3	TRBJ2-5	NA	CASSLNRAKETQYF	TGCGCCAGCAGCCTAAACCGGGCCAAAGAGACCCAGTACTTC
TRBD2	TRBV20-1	TRBJ2-7	once	CSARSSGNYEQYF	TGCAGTGCTAGGTCGAGCGGGAACTACGAGCAGTACTTC
NA	TRBV29-1	TRBJ2-7	NA	CSVEREDPYEQYF	TGCAGCGTTGAGAGGGAGGATCCGTACGAGCAGTACTTC
NA	TRBV7-9	TRBJ1-6	few	CASSPPGVGAAYSPLHF	TGTGCCAGCAGCCCCCCCGGGGTGGGGGCTGCTTATTCACCCCTCCACTTT
NA	TRBV12-3/TRBV12-4	TRBJ1-2	NA	CASRIQANYGYTF	TGTGCCAGCAGGATACAGGCCAACTATGGCTACACCTTC
TRBD1	TRBV7-6	TRBJ2-7	NA	CASSWGTGALTYEQYF	TGTGCCAGCAGCTGGGGGACAGGGGCCCTCACCTACGAGCAGTACTTC
NA	TRBV18	TRBJ1-5	NA	CASSPSENQPQHF	TGTGCCAGCTCGCCCAGCGAAAATCAGCCCCAGCATTTT
NA	TRBV7-9	TRBJ2-3	few	CASSIWTRTDTQYF	TGTGCCAGCAGCATCTGGACTCGCACAGATACGCAGTATTTT
TRBD1	TRBV5-1	TRBJ2-6	many	CASSAGTGGSGANVLTF	TGCGCCAGCAGCGCCGGGACAGGGGGCTCTGGGGCCAACGTCCTGACTTTC
NA	TRBV20-1	TRBJ2-3	NA	CSAIRDGYIDTQYF	TGCAGTGCCATAAGGGACGGCTATATAGATACGCAGTATTTT
TRBD2	TRBV24-1	TRBJ2-1	many	CATSDPTGLANEQFF	TGTGCCACCAGTGATCCTACCGGACTAGCCAATGAGCAGTTCTTC
NA	TRBV6-2/TRBV6-3	TRBJ2-1	NA	CASSRMGPPDNEQFF	TGTGCCAGCAGTCGAATGGGACCTCCAGACAATGAGCAGTTCTTC
NA	TRBV20-1	TRBJ2-3	few	CSAGSLRQYF	TGCAGTGCTGGCTCGCTGAGGCAGTATTTT
NA	TRBV11-1	TRBJ2-1	NA	CASSLGQAYTNPYNEQFF	TGTGCCAGCAGCTTAGGCCAGGCTTATACAAATCCCTACAATGAGCAGTTCTTC
NA	TRBV20-1	TRBJ2-6	NA	CSAKAGLGNVLTF	TGCAGTGCAAAGGCGGGTCTTGGCAACGTCCTGACTTTC
TRBD1	TRBV10-3	TRBJ2-7	NA	CAINDRGYEQYF	TGTGCCATCAATGACAGGGGCTACGAGCAGTACTTC
NA	TRBV5-1	TRBJ2-7	few	CASRSGASSYEQYF	TGCGCCAGCCGATCCGGGGCTAGCTCCTACGAGCAGTACTTC
NA	TRBV5-1	TRBJ2-2	few	CASSLFATNTGELFF	TGCGCCAGCAGCTTGTTCGCGACGAACACCGGGGAGCTGTTTTTT
TRBD2	TRBV7-6	TRBJ2-1	NA	CASRPAGGPYNEQFF	TGTGCCAGCAGGCCGGCGGGAGGCCCTTACAATGAGCAGTTCTTC
TRBD2	TRBV10-3	TRBJ2-2	few	CAIRGLAGDGELFF	TGTGCCATCAGAGGACTAGCGGGGGACGGGGAGCTGTTTTTT
TRBD2	TRBV20-1	TRBJ2-1	few	CSARAGTSGRVEQFF	TGCAGTGCTAGAGCGGGGACTAGCGGGAGGGTTGAGCAGTTCTTC
TRBD1	TRBV12-3/TRBV12-4	TRBJ2-1	NA	CASSYMTGTGGKQFF	TGTGCCAGCAGTTACATGACTGGGACAGGGGGCAAACAGTTCTTC
NA	TRBV11-2	TRBJ2-5	NA	CASSFSTEGFETQYF	TGTGCCAGCAGCTTCTCGACAGAAGGTTTCGAGACCCAGTACTTC
TRBD2	TRBV5-1	TRBJ2-3	NA	CASSLPAGMTADTQYF	TGCGCCAGCAGCCTCCCAGCGGGAATGACCGCAGATACGCAGTATTTT
NA	TRBV5-1	TRBJ2-7	many	CASSLSPSAYEQYF	TGCGCCAGCAGCTTGTCTCCCTCGGCCTACGAGCAGTACTTC